These T cell receptor beta chains were read from a single sample in a study of T cell repertoires in cytomegalovirus infection. TCRdb reanalysed the reads using MiXCR and keeps one entry per CDR3 protein. Of fewer than 550,000 distinct CDR3 sequences in the sample, approximately 32% were seen once. Sequencing was performed on PBMCs. The receptors originated from a human donor in good health (CMV status not recorded). Some clones in this sample may be carry-over from other donors' samples. Each CDR3 is given with its conserved first and last residue. The D gene is left open where the match is weak. Size tells how often a clone was seen (once, few, many) or the class of an expanded clone, and some rows leave it out.

clone size,V gene,D gene,J gene,CDR3 protein,CDR3 DNA
few,TRBV6-5,NA,TRBJ1-5,CASSYVADSNQPQHF,TGTGCCAGCAGTTACGTTGCGGATAGCAATCAGCCCCAGCATTTT
NA,TRBV3-1,TRBD2,TRBJ2-1,CASSLFTSGGNNEQFF,TGTGCCAGCAGCCTTTTTACTAGCGGGGGCAACAATGAGCAGTTCTTC
many,TRBV11-2,TRBD2,TRBJ2-7,CASRPYEGTGGYEQYF,TGTGCCAGCCGACCCTATGAAGGGACGGGGGGTTACGAGCAGTACTTC
few,TRBV7-9,TRBD1,TRBJ2-5,CASSLALGQFIQETQYF,TGTGCCAGCAGCTTAGCGCTGGGACAGTTTATTCAAGAGACCCAGTACTTC
once,TRBV6-2/TRBV6-3,NA,TRBJ2-1,CASSPFYNEQFF,TGTGCCAGCAGCCCTTTTTACAATGAGCAGTTCTTC
many,TRBV7-2,NA,TRBJ2-7,CASSLLPGVAYEQYF,TGTGCCAGCAGCTTACTTCCAGGGGTGGCCTACGAGCAGTACTTC
NA,TRBV6-2/TRBV6-3,NA,TRBJ2-7,CASSTTGPTYEQYF,TGTGCCAGCAGTACTACCGGTCCCACCTACGAGCAGTACTTC
NA,TRBV2,NA,TRBJ2-2,CASSAGLAVREPGKLFF,TGTGCCAGCAGTGCCGGGTTAGCGGTTAGGGAGCCCGGGAAGCTGTTTTTT
few,TRBV6-5,NA,TRBJ2-3,CASSTTGLNTDTQYF,TGTGCCAGCAGTACCACGGGACTTAACACAGATACGCAGTATTTT
NA,TRBV6-5,NA,TRBJ2-1,CASSTGAYSYNEQFF,TGTGCCAGCAGTACGGGGGCGTACTCCTACAATGAGCAGTTCTTC
few,TRBV7-8,TRBD1,TRBJ1-1,CASSQQDREAFF,TGTGCCAGCAGCCAACAGGACAGGGAAGCTTTCTTT
many,TRBV7-2,TRBD1,TRBJ1-1,CASSVDRVKNTEAFF,TGTGCCAGCAGCGTAGACAGGGTGAAGAACACTGAAGCTTTCTTT
few,TRBV6-1,NA,TRBJ2-6,CASSEYYGRESNVLTF,TGTGCCAGCAGTGAATATTACGGCAGGGAATCCAACGTCCTGACTTTC
few,TRBV12-3/TRBV12-4,NA,TRBJ2-2,CASSLAGGPASFLGELFF,TGTGCCAGCAGTTTAGCGGGGGGGCCGGCCTCGTTTCTCGGGGAGCTGTTTTTT
few,TRBV2,TRBD1,TRBJ2-2,CASRRDRGSTGELFF,TGTGCCAGCAGGCGAGACAGGGGGAGCACCGGGGAGCTGTTTTTT
few,TRBV7-6,NA,TRBJ2-1,CASSLGSGAEQFF,TGTGCCAGCAGCTTAGGTTCGGGGGCAGAGCAGTTCTTC
NA,TRBV5-1,NA,TRBJ1-6,CASSPASPNSPLHF,TGCGCCAGCAGCCCGGCCAGCCCTAATTCACCCCTCCACTTT
few,TRBV7-2,NA,TRBJ1-4,CASSPVWGPGEKLFF,TGTGCCAGCAGCCCCGTCTGGGGACCTGGTGAAAAACTGTTTTTT
few,TRBV27,TRBD1,TRBJ1-1,CASSLKAGGQLEAFF,TGTGCCAGCAGTTTAAAGGCAGGGGGCCAACTTGAAGCTTTCTTT
NA,TRBV28,TRBD2,TRBJ2-1,CASSLVTSGGYNEQFF,TGTGCCAGCAGTTTGGTGACTAGCGGGGGCTACAATGAGCAGTTCTTC
few,TRBV29-1,NA,TRBJ1-4,CSAAGGQYEKLFF,TGCAGCGCCGCGGGGGGTCAATATGAAAAACTGTTTTTT
NA,TRBV15,NA,TRBJ1-5,CATSRVGEVNQPQHF,TGTGCCACCAGCAGAGTGGGGGAGGTAAATCAGCCCCAGCATTTT
NA,TRBV20-1,NA,TRBJ1-1,CSAIPDLPTEAFF,TGCAGTGCCATACCGGACCTACCCACTGAAGCTTTCTTT